This T cell receptor beta chain was documented in a study of blood T cell repertoires in COVID-19. Background on the study: Specimens from acute and convalescent COVID-19 originated in the United States, Italy and Spain. T cells, B-cell-depleted T cells, or PBMCs supplied cDNA or gDNA.

The repertoire was sequenced with immunoSEQ multiplex PCR; TCRdb's copy has only in-frame clones and lacks some. Of hundreds of thousands of clones listed, over 85% are singletons. V was pared by 5 bases and J by 0 bases, with 13 bases between. The CDR3 totals 15 residues. Germline loops: CDR1 MNHEY, CDR2 SVGEGT. Participants, about 18 to 89 years old, spanned approximately 26 US areas. This TCR derives from a woman under 40 who had recovered from COVID-19. The rearrangement joins TRBV6-2 or TRBV6-3 to TRBJ2-5, with D possibly being TRBD1 (6 bases). The material sequenced was PBMCs or T cells enriched from blood (not recorded which). CDR3 in amino acids: CASSNPRTDQETQYF. CDR3 nucleotides: TGTGCCAGCAGTAACCCGCGGACAGACCAAGAGACCCAGTACTTC.